A single sample is the source of the 20 T cell receptor beta chains below, sequenced in a study of blood T cell repertoires in COVID-19. Profiled with immunoSEQ multiplex PCR; TCRdb holds only in-frame clones, not every one. The sample lists 300,000 to 400,000 clones; approximately 89% were seen once. Material for sequencing was peripheral blood. These receptors all come from a woman aged 18-29 years who had recovered from COVID-19.

The chain has TRBV7-9 and TRBJ2-3, with 13 nucleotides matching TRBD2. Germline lookup yields CDR1 SEHNR and CDR2 FQNEAQ (reference sequence). The CDR3 sequence is 16 residues long. V shed 4 bases and J 6 bases; nucleotides not matched to a gene: 7. For the CDR3, the DNA is TGTGCCAGCAGCTCACGGACTAGCGGGAGTTCTGATACGCAGTATTTT. Protein product: CASSSRTSGSSDTQYF.

The chain combines TRBV24-1 with TRBJ2-3, with D perhaps matching TRBD1 (5 bases). Germline lookup yields CDR1 KGHDR and CDR2 SFDVKD. This CDR3 contains 16 residues. V was pared by 0 bases and J by 6 bases, with 15 bases between. The CDR3 region is CATSDLDPGRQDTQYF. The CDR3 region has the DNA TGTGCCACCAGTGATTTGGATCCAGGGCGGCAGGATACGCAGTATTTT.

The V gene is TRBV10-3, the J gene TRBJ1-1; TRBD1 agrees at 7 bases. Unmatched junction bases numbered 8, after V lost 7 bases and J lost 3 bases. Germline CDR1 reads ENHRY; CDR2 reads SYGVKD. This CDR3 comprises 14 residues. The CDR3 nucleotides read TGTGCCATCAACACTCAGGGGGGTGACACTGAAGCTTTCTTT. Encoded protein: CAINTQGGDTEAFF.

The V and J genes are TRBV3-1 (or the pseudogene TRBV3-2) and TRBJ2-1; 8 bases fit TRBD1. Germline CDR1 LGHDT, CDR2 YNNKEL (reference sequence). V dropped 0 bases and J dropped 9; count of bases not matched to a gene: 10. The length of the CDR3 is 16 residues. The chain's CDR3 is CASSQETQGAGCEQFF. DNA of the CDR3: TGTGCCAGCAGCCAAGAGACCCAGGGGGCGGGTTGTGAGCAGTTCTTC.

V is TRBV5-1 and J is TRBJ2-3, with D perhaps TRBD2 (5 bases). The CDR3 runs to 16 residues. Germline V lookup: CDR1 SGHRS, CDR2 YFSETQ. The germline V and J ends were trimmed by 0 bases and 2 bases, with 13 bases remaining between them. CDR3 amino acids: CASSLALAGATDTQYF. CDR3 in DNA: TGCGCCAGCAGCTTGGCTCTCGCGGGCGCCACAGATACGCAGTATTTT.

There are a few counts of this clone. The chain links TRBV6-5 to TRBJ2-3; 8 bases align to TRBD2. Trimming at V came to 6 bases and at J to 1 base, leaving 6 bases not matched to a gene. Germline assignment: CDR1 MNHEY and CDR2 SVGAGI. The CDR3 covers 15 residues. CDR3 coding DNA: TGTGCCAGCAGGATGGGGCGGGAGGGCACAGATACGCAGTATTTT. This gives the protein CASRMGREGTDTQYF.

The CDR3 sequence: CASSPGDKNTEAFF. CDR3 coding DNA: TGTGCCAGCAGTCCAGGGGACAAAAACACTGAAGCTTTCTTT. V usage is TRBV27 and J usage is TRBJ1-1; D possibly corresponds to TRBD1 (6 bases). CDR1 and CDR2 (germline): MNHEY, SMNVEV (reference sequence). The length of the CDR3 is 14 residues. V was pared by 5 bases and J by 2 bases, with 12 bases between.

The genes are TRBV13 and TRBJ2-1; 16 nucleotides agree with TRBD2. CDR3 length: 14 residues. The germline V gene encodes CDR1 PRHDT and CDR2 FYEKMQ (reference sequence). V gave up 4 bases and J gave up 14 bases; unmatched junction bases: 5. In nucleotides, the CDR3 is TGTGCCAGCAGCTCGGGACTAGCGGGAGGGTGGAAGTTCTTC. This gives the protein CASSSGLAGGWKFF.

A single count supports this clone. The rearrangement joins TRBV4-1 to TRBJ1-5; D uncertain. V was pared by 4 bases and J by 7 bases, with 11 bases between. Germline-derived CDR1 and CDR2 are MGHRA and YSYEKL. The CDR3 extends over 13 amino acids. CDR3 DNA sequence: TGCGCCAGCAGCCCTCAGGAAAGGCAGCCCCAGCATTTT. This translates into CASSPQERQPQHF.

This clone has only one observation. The chain recombines TRBV2 with TRBJ1-2, with D maybe TRBD1 (5 bases). V dropped 3 bases and J dropped 7 bases, with 15 bases sitting between them. This CDR3 is built from 14 residues. Per germline, CDR1 SNHLY and CDR2 FYNNEI. The CDR3 bases are TGTGCCAGCAGTGATCTTCCTAGGGGCGGTGGCTACACCTTC. This gives the protein CASSDLPRGGGYTF.

V usage is TRBV19 and J usage is TRBJ1-2; possibly TRBD1 for D (6 bases). The CDR3 extends over 13 amino acids. The germline CDR1 and CDR2 sequences are LNHDA and SQIVND (reference sequence). Trimming removed 10 bases from V and 5 bases from J, with 17 bases in between. CDR3 in amino acids: CATYSGVRYGYTF. The CDR3 bases are TGTGCCACTTACTCAGGGGTTCGATATGGCTACACCTTC.

This clone was recorded only once. The CDR3 DNA reads TGTGCCAGCAGCGGAACTAGCGCGCAAGAGACCCAGTACTTC. This encodes CASSGTSAQETQYF. The chain employs TRBV7-2 and TRBJ2-5, with 7 positions matching TRBD2. There are 14 residues in the CDR3. Germline V gives CDR1 SGHTA, CDR2 FQGNSA. After removal of 5 bases from V and 2 bases from J, the junction contained 5 bases not matched to a gene.

The rearrangement uses TRBV6-1 and TRBJ1-1, with D hard to call. V was shortened by 1 base and J by 1 base, with 10 bases between the two germline ends. The length of the CDR3 is 15 residues. Germline lookup yields CDR1 MNHNS and CDR2 SASEGT. The CDR3 DNA is TGTGCCAGCAGTGAAGTAACACGGGAGAACACTGAAGCTTTCTTT. Translated: CASSEVTRENTEAFF.

The J gene is TRBJ1-3, the V gene TRBV19, with a possible D match to TRBD1 (5 bases). CDR3 length: 15 residues. Germline CDR1 LNHDA, CDR2 SQIVND (reference sequence). Trimming took off 3 bases at V and 3 bases at J, with 12 bases between the two ends. The CDR3: CASSMTDGGGNTIYF. The CDR3 DNA is TGTGCCAGTAGTATGACAGACGGTGGTGGAAACACCATATATTTT.

This chain joins TRBV5-5 and TRBJ2-2, with 8 positions matching TRBD1. Germline V gene sequence: CDR1 SGHKS, CDR2 YYEKEE (reference sequence). Germline trimming cut 3 bases from V and 7 bases from J; bases unmatched to any gene: 8. The CDR3 is 15 residues long. The CDR3 region is CASSSAGGADGELFF. In DNA form, the CDR3 reads TGTGCCAGCAGCTCAGCAGGGGGCGCGGACGGGGAGCTGTTTTTT.

This rearrangement joins TRBV19 to TRBJ2-4; maybe TRBD1 (6 bases). Trimming pared 4 bases from V and 9 bases from J, leaving 22 bases between. This CDR3 is built from 16 residues. Germline V gene data show CDR1 as LNHDA and CDR2 as SQIVND (reference sequence). The CDR3 loop reads CASSTQGNGIGGIQYF. CDR3 nucleotides: TGTGCCAGTAGTACCCAGGGGAACGGGATAGGTGGCATTCAGTACTTC.

The V call is TRBV5-6, the J call TRBJ1-3; D uncertain. Germline CDR1 SGHDT, CDR2 YYEEEE. This CDR3 has 14 residues. V was trimmed by 1 base and J by 3 bases, leaving 8 bases between them. The CDR3: CASSLHSYGNTIYF. Here the CDR3 DNA reads TGTGCCAGCAGCTTGCACAGCTATGGAAACACCATATATTTT.

The chain joins TRBV7-2 to TRBJ1-1; possibly TRBD1 for D (6 bases). Germline-derived CDR1 and CDR2 are SGHTA and FQGNSA. The CDR3 is 13 amino acids. V lost 2 bases, J lost 6 bases, and 10 bases lay in between. CDR3 bases: TGTGCCAGCAGCTTACAACAGGGACCTGAAGCTTTCTTT. Translated: CASSLQQGPEAFF.

This rearrangement joins TRBV6-6 to TRBJ2-7, with a tentative D call TRBD2 (5 bases). Trimming left V 7 bases short and J 4 bases short, with 11 bases between. This CDR3 is built from 12 residues. Germline V CDR1 and CDR2: MNHNY, SVGAGI (reference sequence). The DNA of the CDR3 is TGTGCCAGCAAAGCGGATCCATACGAGCAGTACGTC. It translates to CASKADPYEQYV.

The chain is built from TRBV29-1 and TRBJ1-3; no reliable D call. CDR1 is SQVTM, CDR2 ANQGSEA, per germline. Deletions cut 6 bases from V and 3 bases from J, with 18 bases between. The CDR3 loop spans 15 amino acids. DNA for the CDR3: TGCAGCGTCGAAACCAGAAGTGGGAGTGGAAACACCATATATTTT. Its protein product is CSVETRSGSGNTIYF.